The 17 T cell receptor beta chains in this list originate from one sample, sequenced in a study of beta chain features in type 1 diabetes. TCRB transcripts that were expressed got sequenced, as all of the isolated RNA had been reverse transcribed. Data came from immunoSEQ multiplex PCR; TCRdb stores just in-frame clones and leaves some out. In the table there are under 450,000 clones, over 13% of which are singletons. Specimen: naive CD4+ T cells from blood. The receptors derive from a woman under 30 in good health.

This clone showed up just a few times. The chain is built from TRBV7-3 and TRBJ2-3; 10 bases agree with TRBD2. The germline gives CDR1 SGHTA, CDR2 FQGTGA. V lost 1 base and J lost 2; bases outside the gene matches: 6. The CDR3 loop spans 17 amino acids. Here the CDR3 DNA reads TGTGCCAGCAGCTTAAGCCTTCTAGCGGGGGTCACAGATACGCAGTATTTT. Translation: CASSLSLLAGVTDTQYF.

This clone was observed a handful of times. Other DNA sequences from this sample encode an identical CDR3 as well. The CDR3, as DNA: TGCGCCAGCAGCTGGGACAGCACCGGGGAGCTGTTTTTT. Protein sequence: CASSWDSTGELFF. The genes are TRBV5-1 and TRBJ2-2; 7 nucleotides line up with TRBD1. Germline assignment: CDR1 SGHRS and CDR2 YFSETQ. There are 13 residues in the CDR3. Trimming took 3 bases from V and 4 from J; bases not matched to a gene: 0. Drawing the rest from reference TRBV5-1 and TRBJ2-2, the complete variable domain is KAGVTQTPRYLIKTRGQQVTLSCSPISGHRSVSWYQQTPGQGLQFLFEYFSETQRNKGNFPGRFSGRQFSNSRSEMNVSTLELGDSALYLCASSWDSTGELFFGEGSRLTVL.

CDR3: CASSRTGSNNEQFF. In nucleotides, the CDR3 is TGCGCCAGCAGCCGGACAGGGTCCAACAATGAGCAGTTCTTC. The V gene is TRBV5-1, the J gene TRBJ2-1; 8 nucleotides line up with TRBD1. This CDR3 contains 14 residues. The V gene's germline CDR1 is SGHRS and CDR2 YFSETQ. Trimming removed 4 bases from V and 5 bases from J; junction bases left unmatched: 5.

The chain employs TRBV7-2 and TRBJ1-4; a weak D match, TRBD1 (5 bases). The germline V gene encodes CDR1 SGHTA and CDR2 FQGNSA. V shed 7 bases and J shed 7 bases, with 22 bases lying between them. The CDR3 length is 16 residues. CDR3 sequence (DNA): TGTGCCAGCACCCCCGGCGGGACCCTCGTTGGTGAAAAACTGTTTTTT. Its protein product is CASTPGGTLVGEKLFF.

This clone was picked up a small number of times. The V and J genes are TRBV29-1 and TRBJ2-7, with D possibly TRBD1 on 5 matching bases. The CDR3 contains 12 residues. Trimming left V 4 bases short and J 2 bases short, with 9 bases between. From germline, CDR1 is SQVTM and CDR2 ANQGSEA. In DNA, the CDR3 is TGCAGCGTTGGACAGATCCCCTACGAGCAGTACTTC. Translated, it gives CSVGQIPYEQYF.

CDR3 nucleotides: TGTGCCAGCAGTTCCTTTGGGACAGGGGACGGCGGGGAGCTGTTTTTT. Translation gives CASSSFGTGDGGELFF. The genes are TRBV28 and TRBJ2-2; TRBD1 matches at 10 bases. This CDR3 has 16 residues. Germline loops: CDR1 MDHEN, CDR2 SYDVKM. V lost 4 bases, J lost 7 bases, and 9 bases stayed unmatched.

CDR3 in amino acids: CASSQGSSGSGSTDTQYF. CDR3 sequence (DNA): TGCGCCAGCAGCCAAGGTTCTAGCGGGAGCGGCAGCACAGATACGCAGTATTTT. The rearrangement uses TRBV4-3 and TRBJ2-3, with 10 bases aligning to TRBD2. CDR1 is LGHNA, CDR2 YSLEER, per germline. The CDR3 totals 18 residues. V was pared by 1 base and J by 0 bases, with 7 bases of the junction left unmatched.

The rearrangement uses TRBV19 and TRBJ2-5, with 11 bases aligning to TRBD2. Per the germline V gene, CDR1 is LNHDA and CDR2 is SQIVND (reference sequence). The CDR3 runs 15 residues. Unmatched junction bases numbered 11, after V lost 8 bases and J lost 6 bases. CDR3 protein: CASGSSGRAPKTQYF. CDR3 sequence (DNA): TGTGCCAGTGGGAGTAGCGGGAGGGCACCGAAGACCCAGTACTTC.

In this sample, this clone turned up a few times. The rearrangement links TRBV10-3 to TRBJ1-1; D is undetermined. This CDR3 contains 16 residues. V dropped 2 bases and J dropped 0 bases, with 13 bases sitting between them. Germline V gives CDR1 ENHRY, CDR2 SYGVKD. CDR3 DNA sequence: TGTGCCATCAGTGAGAACGCGTATGGGCTGAACACTGAAGCTTTCTTT. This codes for CAISENAYGLNTEAFF.

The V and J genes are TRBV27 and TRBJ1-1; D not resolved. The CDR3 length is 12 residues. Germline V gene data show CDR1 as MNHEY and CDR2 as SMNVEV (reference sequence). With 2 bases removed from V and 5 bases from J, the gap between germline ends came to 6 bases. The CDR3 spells CASSLRGTEAFF. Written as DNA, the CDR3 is TGTGCCAGCAGTTTACGCGGTACTGAAGCTTTCTTT.

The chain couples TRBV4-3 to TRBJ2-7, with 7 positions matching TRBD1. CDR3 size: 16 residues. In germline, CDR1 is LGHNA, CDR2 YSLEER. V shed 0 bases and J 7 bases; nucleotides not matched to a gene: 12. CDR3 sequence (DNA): TGCGCCAGCAGCCAAGACCCCGACAGGGTCGCCCTGGAGCAGTACTTC. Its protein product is CASSQDPDRVALEQYF.

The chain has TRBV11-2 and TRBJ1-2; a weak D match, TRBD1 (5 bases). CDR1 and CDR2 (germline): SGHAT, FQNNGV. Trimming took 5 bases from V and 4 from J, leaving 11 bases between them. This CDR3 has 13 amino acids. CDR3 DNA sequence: TGTGCCAGCAGCCATGACAGAAGCTATGGCTACACCTTC. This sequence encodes CASSHDRSYGYTF.

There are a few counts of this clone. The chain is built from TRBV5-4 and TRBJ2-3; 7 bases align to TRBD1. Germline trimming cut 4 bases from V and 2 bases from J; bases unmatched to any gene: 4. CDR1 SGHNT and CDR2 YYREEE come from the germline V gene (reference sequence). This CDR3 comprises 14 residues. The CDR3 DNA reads TGTGCCAGCAGCATGGGACAGAACACAGATACGCAGTATTTT. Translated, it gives CASSMGQNTDTQYF.

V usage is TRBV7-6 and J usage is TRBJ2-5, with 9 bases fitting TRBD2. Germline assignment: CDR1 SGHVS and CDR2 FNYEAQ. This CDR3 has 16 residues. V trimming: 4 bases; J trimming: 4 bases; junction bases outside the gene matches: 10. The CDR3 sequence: CASSSLAGEGGETQYF. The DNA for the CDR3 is TGTGCCAGCAGCTCCTTAGCGGGAGAAGGCGGAGAGACCCAGTACTTC.

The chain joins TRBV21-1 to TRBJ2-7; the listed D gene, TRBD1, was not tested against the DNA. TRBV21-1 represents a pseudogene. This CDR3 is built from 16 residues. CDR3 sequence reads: CASSKASRGLIYEQCF. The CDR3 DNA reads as TGTGCCAGCAGCAAAGCGAGCAGGGGGCTTATCTACGAGCAATGCTTC.

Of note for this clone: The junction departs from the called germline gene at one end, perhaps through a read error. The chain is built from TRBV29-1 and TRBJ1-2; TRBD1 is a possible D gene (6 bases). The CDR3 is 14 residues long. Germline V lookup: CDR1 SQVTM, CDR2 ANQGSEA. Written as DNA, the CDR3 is TGCAGCGGATCCGGGGGGGGGCCGAACTATGGCTACCCCTTC. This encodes CSGSGGGPNYGYPF.

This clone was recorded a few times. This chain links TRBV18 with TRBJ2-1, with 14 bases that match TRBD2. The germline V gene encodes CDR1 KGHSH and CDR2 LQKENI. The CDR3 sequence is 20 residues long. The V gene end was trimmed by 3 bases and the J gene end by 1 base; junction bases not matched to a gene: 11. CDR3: CASSPGLAGETKRSYNEQFF. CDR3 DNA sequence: TGTGCCAGCTCACCGGGACTAGCGGGAGAGACCAAGAGATCCTACAATGAGCAGTTCTTC.